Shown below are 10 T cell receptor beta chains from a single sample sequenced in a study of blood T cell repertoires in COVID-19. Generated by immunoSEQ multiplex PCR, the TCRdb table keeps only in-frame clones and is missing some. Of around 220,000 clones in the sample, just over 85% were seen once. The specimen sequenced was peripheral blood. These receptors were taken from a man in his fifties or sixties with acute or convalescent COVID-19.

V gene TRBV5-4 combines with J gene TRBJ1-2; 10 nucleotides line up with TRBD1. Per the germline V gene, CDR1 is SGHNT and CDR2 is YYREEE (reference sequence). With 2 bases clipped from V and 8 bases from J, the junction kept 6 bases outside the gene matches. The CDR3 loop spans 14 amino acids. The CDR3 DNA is TGTGCCAGCAGCTTTGACAGGGGGCGATGGGGCTACACCTTC. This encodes CASSFDRGRWGYTF.

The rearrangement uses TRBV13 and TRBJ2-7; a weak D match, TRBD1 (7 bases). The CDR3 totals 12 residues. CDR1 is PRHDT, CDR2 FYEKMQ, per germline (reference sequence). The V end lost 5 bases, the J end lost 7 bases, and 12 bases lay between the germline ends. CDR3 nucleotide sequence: TGTGCCAGCAGCCCCCAGGGGGGAGAGCAGTACTTC. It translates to CASSPQGGEQYF.

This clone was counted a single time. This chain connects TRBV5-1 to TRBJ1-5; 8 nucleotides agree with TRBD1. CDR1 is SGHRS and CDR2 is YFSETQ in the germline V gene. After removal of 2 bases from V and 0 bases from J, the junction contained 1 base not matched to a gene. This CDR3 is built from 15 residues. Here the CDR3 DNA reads TGCGCCAGCAGCTTAACAGGGGGTAGCAATCAGCCCCAGCATTTT. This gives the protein CASSLTGGSNQPQHF.

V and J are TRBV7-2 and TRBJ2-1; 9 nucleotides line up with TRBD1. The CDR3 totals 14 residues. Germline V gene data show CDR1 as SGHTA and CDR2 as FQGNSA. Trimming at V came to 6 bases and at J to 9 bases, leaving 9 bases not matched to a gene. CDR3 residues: CASRTGTGSGEQFF. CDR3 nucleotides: TGTGCCAGCAGGACCGGGACAGGGAGTGGTGAGCAGTTCTTC.

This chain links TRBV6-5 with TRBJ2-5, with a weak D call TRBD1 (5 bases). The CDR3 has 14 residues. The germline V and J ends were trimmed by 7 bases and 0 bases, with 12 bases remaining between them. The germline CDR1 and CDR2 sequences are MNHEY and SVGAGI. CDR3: CASTLTDHQETQYF. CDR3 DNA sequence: TGTGCCAGCACCCTGACAGACCACCAAGAGACCCAGTACTTC.

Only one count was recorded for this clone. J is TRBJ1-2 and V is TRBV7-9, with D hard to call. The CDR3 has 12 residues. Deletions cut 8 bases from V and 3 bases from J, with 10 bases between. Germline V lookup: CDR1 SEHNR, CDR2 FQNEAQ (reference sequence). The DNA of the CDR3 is TGTGCCAGCGCTCCGGCGGACTATGGCTACACCTTC. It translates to CASAPADYGYTF.

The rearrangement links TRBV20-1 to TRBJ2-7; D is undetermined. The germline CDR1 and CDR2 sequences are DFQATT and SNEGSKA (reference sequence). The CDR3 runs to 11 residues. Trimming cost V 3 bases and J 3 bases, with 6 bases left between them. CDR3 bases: TGCAGTGCTAGTCGGAGCTACGAGCAGTACTTC. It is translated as CSASRSYEQYF.

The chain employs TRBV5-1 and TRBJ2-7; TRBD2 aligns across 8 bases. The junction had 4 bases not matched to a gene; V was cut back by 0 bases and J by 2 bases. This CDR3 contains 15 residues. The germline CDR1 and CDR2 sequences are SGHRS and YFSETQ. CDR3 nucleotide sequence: TGCGCCAGCAGCTTGGCCGGCGGGGGGACCTACGAGCAGTACTTC. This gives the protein CASSLAGGGTYEQYF.

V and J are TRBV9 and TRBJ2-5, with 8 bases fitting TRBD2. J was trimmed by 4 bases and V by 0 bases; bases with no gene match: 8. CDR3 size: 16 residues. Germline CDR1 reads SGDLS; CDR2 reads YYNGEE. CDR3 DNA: TGTGCCAGCAGCGTAGGTGCGGGGGGTATCACAGAGACCCAGTACTTC. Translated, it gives CASSVGAGGITETQYF. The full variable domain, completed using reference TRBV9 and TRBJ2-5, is DSGVTQTPKHLITATGQRVTLRCSPRSGDLSVYWYQQSLDQGLQFLIQYYNGEERAKGNILERFSAQQFPDLHSELNLSSLELGDSALYFCASSVGAGGITETQYFGPGTRLLVL.

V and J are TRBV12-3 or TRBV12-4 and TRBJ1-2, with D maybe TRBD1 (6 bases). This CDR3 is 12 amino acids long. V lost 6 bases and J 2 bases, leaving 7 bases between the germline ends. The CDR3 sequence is CASRTGNYGYTF. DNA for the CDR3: TGTGCCAGCAGAACAGGGAACTATGGCTACACCTTC.